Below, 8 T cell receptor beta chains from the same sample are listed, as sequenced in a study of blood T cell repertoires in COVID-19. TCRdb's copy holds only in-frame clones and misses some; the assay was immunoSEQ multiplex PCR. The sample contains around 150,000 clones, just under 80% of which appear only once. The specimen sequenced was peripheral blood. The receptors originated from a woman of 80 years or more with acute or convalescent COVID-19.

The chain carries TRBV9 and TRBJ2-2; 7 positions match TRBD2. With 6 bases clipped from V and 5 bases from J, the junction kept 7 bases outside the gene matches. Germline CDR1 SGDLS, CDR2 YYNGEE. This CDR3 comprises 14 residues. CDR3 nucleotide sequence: TGTGCCAGCACCCCCTCCGGGGGGACCGGGGAGCTGTTTTTT. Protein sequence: CASTPSGGTGELFF.

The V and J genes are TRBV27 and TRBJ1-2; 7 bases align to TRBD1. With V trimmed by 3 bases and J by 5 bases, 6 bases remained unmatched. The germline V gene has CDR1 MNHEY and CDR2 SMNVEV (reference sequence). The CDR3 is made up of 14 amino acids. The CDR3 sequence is CASSLAGTAYGYTF. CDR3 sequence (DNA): TGTGCCAGCAGTTTGGCCGGGACAGCTTATGGCTACACCTTC.

The CDR3 spells CASSQPGQGSTEAFF. The CDR3 DNA follows: TGTGCCAGCAGTCAACCGGGACAGGGAAGCACTGAAGCTTTCTTT. This rearrangement joins TRBV28 to TRBJ1-1; 9 positions agree with TRBD1. Germline V CDR1 and CDR2: MDHEN, SYDVKM. The CDR3 has 15 residues. The V segment lost 5 bases and the J segment 4 bases; nucleotides outside the gene matches: 8.

CDR3 bases: TGTGCCAGCAGTCTTCAGGAATACACTGAAGCTTTCTTT. Translated: CASSLQEYTEAFF. The V and J genes are TRBV6-5 and TRBJ1-1, with D unclear. In germline, CDR1 is MNHEY, CDR2 SVGAGI. Trimming shortened V by 5 bases and J by 3 bases, and 10 bases separated the two germline ends. This CDR3 is built from 13 residues.

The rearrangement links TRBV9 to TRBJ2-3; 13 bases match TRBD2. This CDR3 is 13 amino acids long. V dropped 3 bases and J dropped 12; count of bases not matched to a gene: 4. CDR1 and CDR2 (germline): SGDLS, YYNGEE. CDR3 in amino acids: CASSGGLAGRQYF. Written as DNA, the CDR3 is TGTGCCAGCAGCGGGGGACTAGCGGGACGTCAGTATTTT.

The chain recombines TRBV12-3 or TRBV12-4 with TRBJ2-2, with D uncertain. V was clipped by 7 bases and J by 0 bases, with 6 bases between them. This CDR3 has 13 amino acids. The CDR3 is CASIATNTGELFF. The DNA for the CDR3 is TGTGCCAGCATCGCTACGAACACCGGGGAGCTGTTTTTT.

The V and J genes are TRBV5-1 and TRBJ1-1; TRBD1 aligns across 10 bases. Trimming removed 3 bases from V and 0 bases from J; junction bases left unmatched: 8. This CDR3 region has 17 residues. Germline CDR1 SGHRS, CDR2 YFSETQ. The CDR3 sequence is CASSSQRQGALNTEAFF. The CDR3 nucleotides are TGCGCCAGCAGCTCGCAGCGACAGGGGGCACTGAACACTGAAGCTTTCTTT.

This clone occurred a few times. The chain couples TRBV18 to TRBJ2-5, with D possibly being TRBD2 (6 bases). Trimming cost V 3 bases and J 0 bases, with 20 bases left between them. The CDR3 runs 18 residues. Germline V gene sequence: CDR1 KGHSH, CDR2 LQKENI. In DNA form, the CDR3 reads TGTGCCAGCTCACCGCCGCCTATCAGCGGGCTGTACCAAGAGACCCAGTACTTC. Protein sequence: CASSPPPISGLYQETQYF.